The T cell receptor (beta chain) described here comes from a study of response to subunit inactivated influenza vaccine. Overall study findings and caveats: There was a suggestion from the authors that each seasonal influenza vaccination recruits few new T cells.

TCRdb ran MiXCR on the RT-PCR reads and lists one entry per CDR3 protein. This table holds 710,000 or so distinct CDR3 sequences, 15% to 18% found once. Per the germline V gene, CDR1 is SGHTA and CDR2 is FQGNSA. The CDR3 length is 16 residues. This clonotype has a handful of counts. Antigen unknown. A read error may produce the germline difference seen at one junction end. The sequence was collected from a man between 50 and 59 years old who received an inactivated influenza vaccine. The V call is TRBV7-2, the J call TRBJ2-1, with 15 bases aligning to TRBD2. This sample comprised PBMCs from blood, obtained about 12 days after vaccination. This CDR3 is CASSSTLGTSGRTIRF. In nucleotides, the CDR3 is TGTGCCAGCAGTTCCACTCTCGGGACTAGCGGGAGGACAATACGCTTC.